This T cell receptor (beta chain) was observed in a study of T-cell reconstitution after alpha-beta-depleted transplantation in children. Preparation of the TCRbeta library was carried out with unique molecular identifiers. TCRdb reanalysed the PCR reads using MiXCR and keeps one entry per CDR3 protein. Among about 500,000 distinct CDR3 sequences listed, around a third were seen once. The clonotype was recovered from a human donor who donated a stem cell graft to a child with aplastic anemia. This sample comprised PBMCs from the stem cell graft donor, obtained from the stem cell graft.

CDR3 nucleotide sequence: TGTGCCAGCTCCCAAGGGGGGTCTAGCAATCAGCCCCAGCATTTT. It translates to CASSQGGSSNQPQHF. The chain carries TRBV18 and TRBJ1-5, with D tentatively TRBD1 (6 bases). CDR1 KGHSH and CDR2 LQKENI come from the germline V gene. This CDR3 is built from 15 residues. V was shortened by 6 bases and J by 0 bases, with 12 bases between the two germline ends.